This T cell receptor (beta chain) stems from a study of control samples from healthy donors and cancer patients. Germline V gene sequence: CDR1 LGHDT, CDR2 YNNKEL (reference sequence). The ends were cut back, 1 base at V and 2 bases at J, with 14 bases in the middle. This CDR3 spans 16 amino acids. Only in-frame clones appear in the TCRdb table, and some are missing; sequencing was by immunoSEQ multiplex PCR. The sample lists around 97,000 clones, more than 85% occurring once. The sample was PBMCs. The sequence derives from a man aged 55-75 years with lung cancer. The chain uses TRBV3-1 (or the pseudogene TRBV3-2) and TRBJ2-5; D possibly matches TRBD1 or TRBD2 (6 bases each). The CDR3 here is CASSQVGGGTQETQYF. The CDR3 DNA follows: TGTGCCAGCAGCCAAGTAGGCGGAGGGACACAAGAGACCCAGTACTTC.